This T cell receptor beta chain was sequenced during a study of T cell changes during pregnancy in multiple sclerosis. The table came from immunoSEQ multiplex PCR; TCRdb's copy has only in-frame clones and leaves some out. The repertoire holds nearly 110,000 clones, with just under 95% as singletons. The V end was cut by 5 bases, the J end by 11 bases, with 18 bases between. The CDR3 length is 14 residues. Germline CDR1 reads MNHEY; CDR2 reads SVGAGI. The material was peripheral blood, obtained after pregnancy. This sequence originates from a female donor with multiple sclerosis, enrolled in a pregnancy study. The chain employs TRBV6-5 and TRBJ2-2; possibly TRBD1 for D (6 bases). The CDR3 region is CASSPLGTPHELFF. CDR3 nucleotide sequence: TGTGCCAGCAGTCCATTGGGGACACCACACGAGCTGTTTTTT.